Each of the 24 T cell receptor beta chains below was sequenced from the same sample in a study of graft-versus-host responses after intestinal transplantation (dated by TCRdb to about 2021). Library prep was done by the immunoSEQ multiplex PCR assay. Sourced from immuneACCESS, this table was stored by TCRdb with only in-frame sequences that have V and J called. A share of the clones is absent; for the studies checked, an unresolved V gene accounts for under half, and the remainder has no known explanation. The sample yields approximately 80,000 clones; 85% to 90% were counted once. Roughly 0.37% of the sample lies in the top ten. The time point label corresponds to: cells obtained before transplantation from donor or recipient. No antigens are known for them. Sequenced here: unstimulated CD4+ T cells sorted from spleen or lymph node cells, sampled before intestinal transplant. The receptor set was obtained from a human donor who received an intestinal transplant.

Turning to this clone: Within the sample, other DNA sequences also encode this same CDR3. The V call is TRBV6-6, the J call TRBJ1-1; tentatively, D is TRBD1 (5 bases). V lost 2 bases to trimming and J lost 3 bases, with 7 bases between them. From germline, CDR1 is MNHNY and CDR2 SVGAGI (reference sequence). The CDR3 has 13 amino acids. Here the CDR3 DNA reads TGTGCCAGCAGTTACCTAGGGGACACTGAAGCTTTCTTT. Protein sequence: CASSYLGDTEAFF.

The V call is TRBV29-1, the J call TRBJ2-7, with D possibly being TRBD2 (7 bases). The CDR3 totals 13 residues. Germline V gene data show CDR1 as SQVTM and CDR2 as ANQGSEA. The V end lost 5 bases, the J end lost 3 bases, and 14 bases lay between the germline ends. The CDR3 sequence: CSVRGDTNYEQYF. Written as DNA, the CDR3 is TGCAGCGTTCGGGGGGACACAAACTACGAGCAGTACTTC.

The chain uses TRBV5-1 and TRBJ2-7; TRBD1 matches 8 bases. Germline loops: CDR1 SGHRS, CDR2 YFSETQ. The CDR3 has 15 amino acids. The V and J ends lost 4 bases and 2 bases, in that order; junction bases with no gene match: 8. Here the CDR3 reads CASSQGTGATYEQYF. The CDR3 bases are TGCGCCAGCAGCCAGGGGACAGGAGCCACCTACGAGCAGTACTTC.

The V call is TRBV5-4, the J call TRBJ2-1, with 12 bases that match TRBD2. This CDR3 has 15 amino acids. J was trimmed by 7 bases and V by 3 bases; bases with no gene match: 5. Per the germline V gene, CDR1 is SGHNT and CDR2 is YYREEE (reference sequence). CDR3 nucleotides: TGTGCCAGCAGCTCAACCGGGACTAGCGGGAATGAGCAGTTCTTC. Translated, it gives CASSSTGTSGNEQFF.

The rearrangement joins TRBV28 to TRBJ2-5, with unresolved D. CDR1 and CDR2 from the germline V gene are MDHEN and SYDVKM. V lost 9 bases to trimming and J lost 0 bases, with 5 bases between them. The CDR3 consists of 11 residues. The CDR3, as DNA: TGTGCCAGTTCGTACCAAGAGACCCAGTACTTC. Protein product: CASSYQETQYF.

The chain links TRBV10-3 to TRBJ1-4; 9 nucleotides match TRBD1. The CDR3 consists of 17 residues. From germline, CDR1 is ENHRY and CDR2 SYGVKD. V lost 0 bases and J lost 5; bases outside the gene matches: 7. The CDR3 loop reads CAISESGQGSGNEKLFF. The CDR3 DNA reads as TGTGCCATCAGTGAGTCGGGACAGGGTTCGGGGAATGAAAAACTGTTTTTT.

The chain carries TRBV11-3 and TRBJ2-2, with 10 positions matching TRBD1. Germline loops: CDR1 SGHNT, CDR2 YENEEA. Germline trimming cut 5 bases from V and 5 bases from J; bases unmatched to any gene: 8. The CDR3 consists of 16 residues. The CDR3 DNA sequence: TGTGCCAGCAGCCAGGGAGGACAGGGGGTAACCGGGGAGCTGTTTTTT. Amino acids: CASSQGGQGVTGELFF.

The chain carries TRBV6-5 and TRBJ2-3; 7 nucleotides align to TRBD2. V lost 5 bases, J lost 9 bases, and 5 bases stayed unmatched. This CDR3 has 12 amino acids. Germline lookup yields CDR1 MNHEY and CDR2 SVGAGI. CDR3 nucleotide sequence: TGTGCCAGCAGTGAGAGCGGGATAACGCAGTATTTT. Translated: CASSESGITQYF.

The chain combines TRBV19 with TRBJ2-7; 7 bases match TRBD1. The V segment lost 5 bases and the J segment 6 bases; nucleotides outside the gene matches: 10. The CDR3 sequence is 14 residues long. Germline loops: CDR1 LNHDA, CDR2 SQIVND (reference sequence). CDR3 bases: TGTGCCAGTAGTCCCGGAAACAGGGGAAGCGAGCAGTACTTC. Translating it yields CASSPGNRGSEQYF.

The genes are TRBV27 and TRBJ1-2; 7 bases are shared with TRBD1. The CDR3 sequence is 13 residues long. After removal of 5 bases from V and 2 bases from J, the junction contained 2 bases not matched to a gene. Germline values: CDR1 MNHEY, CDR2 SMNVEV (reference sequence). CDR3 amino acids: CASSMTGNYGYTF. The CDR3 DNA reads TGTGCCAGCAGTATGACAGGGAACTATGGCTACACCTTC.

The V call is TRBV2, the J call TRBJ1-6; a weak D match, TRBD1 (5 bases). Germline lookup yields CDR1 SNHLY and CDR2 FYNNEI. V gave up 0 bases and J gave up 10 bases, with 10 bases separating them. This CDR3 has 14 residues. In DNA, the CDR3 is TGTGCCAGCAGTGAAGCGTCAGGGTGGTCACCCCTCCACTTT. Amino acid sequence: CASSEASGWSPLHF.

This clone was detected only once. The V gene is TRBV5-4, the J gene TRBJ2-7, with TRBD2 matching over 9 bases. Trimming cost V 0 bases and J 3 bases; bases outside gene matches: 4. The germline CDR1 and CDR2 sequences are SGHNT and YYREEE (reference sequence). The CDR3 has 15 amino acids. The CDR3 is CASSLEASGVYEQYF. In DNA form, the CDR3 reads TGTGCCAGCAGCTTGGAGGCTAGCGGGGTCTACGAGCAGTACTTC.

The gene calls are TRBV6-1 and TRBJ2-3, with TRBD2 identical over 8 bases. The CDR3 has 16 residues. After removal of 1 base from V and 2 bases from J, the junction contained 5 bases not matched to a gene. Germline-derived CDR1 and CDR2 are MNHNS and SASEGT. The CDR3 DNA follows: TGTGCCAGCAGTGAAGGTCCGGGGGGGGCCACAGATACGCAGTATTTT. It yields the protein CASSEGPGGATDTQYF.

V and J are TRBV28 and TRBJ2-7, with D perhaps matching TRBD1 (6 bases). CDR3 size: 11 residues. The germline CDR1 and CDR2 sequences are MDHEN and SYDVKM. The ends were cut back, 9 bases at V and 3 bases at J, with 9 bases in the middle. The CDR3 DNA sequence: TGTGCCAGTTTACAGGGCTACGAGCAGTACTTC. Protein: CASLQGYEQYF.

V and J are TRBV2 and TRBJ1-1, with D tentatively TRBD1 (5 bases). The CDR3 is 15 amino acids. The V end lost 3 bases, the J end lost 5 bases, and 16 bases lay between the germline ends. Germline-derived CDR1 and CDR2 are SNHLY and FYNNEI. CDR3 DNA: TGTGCCAGCAGTGACCCGGGGACCCGGGGGACTGAAGCTTTCTTT. It yields the protein CASSDPGTRGTEAFF. Filled out from reference TRBV2 and TRBJ1-1, the complete variable domain reads EPEVTQTPSHQVTQMGQEVILRCVPISNHLYFYWYRQILGQKVEFLVSFYNNEISEKSEIFDDQFSVERPDGSNFTLKIRSTKLEDSAMYFCASSDPGTRGTEAFFGQGTRLTVV.

V usage is TRBV27 and J usage is TRBJ1-5; D is perhaps TRBD1 (5 bases). Trimming left V 8 bases short and J 4 bases short, with 21 bases between. This CDR3 has 16 residues. CDR1 is MNHEY, CDR2 SMNVEV, per germline (reference sequence). The chain's CDR3 is CASGTYQGSGNQPQHF. As DNA, the CDR3 is TGTGCCAGCGGAACTTATCAGGGTTCCGGGAATCAGCCCCAGCATTTT.

This chain connects TRBV7-8 to TRBJ2-1; possible D gene TRBD2, 6 bases. Trimming cost V 1 base and J 10 bases, with 20 bases left between them. The CDR3 totals 16 residues. CDR1 is SGHVS, CDR2 FQNEAQ, per germline. This CDR3 reads CASSLGQRVAIEEQFF. CDR3 sequence (DNA): TGTGCCAGCAGCTTAGGCCAGCGGGTAGCTATAGAGGAGCAGTTCTTC.

DNA for the CDR3: TGTGCCAGCAGTTCCTCTAGCGGGAGAGGAGATACGCAGTATTTT. It codes for CASSSSSGRGDTQYF. The V call is TRBV28, the J call TRBJ2-3; 10 positions agree with TRBD2. The CDR3 has 15 residues. The germline V gene encodes CDR1 MDHEN and CDR2 SYDVKM. Germline trimming cut 4 bases from V and 5 bases from J; bases unmatched to any gene: 6.

The CDR3 DNA reads TGTGCCAGCATTCGAGGGGGCGGAGATGAAAAACTGTTTTTT. This encodes CASIRGGGDEKLFF. The V gene is TRBV2, the J gene TRBJ1-4, with TRBD1 identical over 7 bases. The CDR3 sequence is 14 residues long. CDR1 is SNHLY, CDR2 FYNNEI, per germline. Germline trimming cut 7 bases from V and 6 bases from J; bases unmatched to any gene: 8.

J is TRBJ2-2 and V is TRBV10-3; TRBD2 aligns across 10 bases. From germline, CDR1 is ENHRY and CDR2 SYGVKD. The CDR3 runs 14 residues. Unmatched junction bases numbered 5, after V lost 6 bases and J lost 7 bases. As DNA, the CDR3 is TGTGCCATCAGCGCTAGCGGGAGTGGCGGGGAGCTGTTTTTT. Translating it yields CAISASGSGGELFF.

The chain recombines TRBV28 with TRBJ2-2; 8 bases are a match to TRBD1. The J segment lost 0 bases and the V segment lost 5 bases, leaving 5 bases of the junction unmatched. The CDR3 sequence is 16 residues long. Germline V lookup: CDR1 MDHEN, CDR2 SYDVKM. CDR3 DNA sequence: TGTGCCAGCAGTCCAAGACAGGGGTCGAACACCGGGGAGCTGTTTTTT. Translating gives CASSPRQGSNTGELFF.

The chain carries TRBV30 and TRBJ1-4; D gene ambiguous. The CDR3 spans 14 residues. Germline V gene sequence: CDR1 GTSNPN, CDR2 SVGIG (reference sequence). Trimming took 1 base from V and 0 from J, leaving 6 bases between them. CDR3 residues: CAWSGSPTNEKLFF. CDR3 nucleotide sequence: TGTGCCTGGAGTGGGAGCCCAACTAATGAAAAACTGTTTTTT.

The chain is built from TRBV28 and TRBJ1-2; D ambiguous. Germline V gene sequence: CDR1 MDHEN, CDR2 SYDVKM. The length of the CDR3 is 14 residues. The ends were cut back, 7 bases at V and 4 bases at J, with 16 bases in the middle. The CDR3 protein is CASNREGWGYGYTF. Written as DNA, the CDR3 is TGTGCCAGCAACCGGGAAGGATGGGGCTATGGCTACACCTTC.

The CDR3 nucleotides read TGTGCCAGCATACCGGGGGGGGAACTATACGAGCAGTACTTC. Translation gives CASIPGGELYEQYF. This chain joins TRBV28 and TRBJ2-7; 8 nucleotides line up with TRBD2. Germline CDR1 reads MDHEN; CDR2 reads SYDVKM. This CDR3 is 14 amino acids long. The V and J ends lost 7 bases and 4 bases, in that order; junction bases with no gene match: 9.